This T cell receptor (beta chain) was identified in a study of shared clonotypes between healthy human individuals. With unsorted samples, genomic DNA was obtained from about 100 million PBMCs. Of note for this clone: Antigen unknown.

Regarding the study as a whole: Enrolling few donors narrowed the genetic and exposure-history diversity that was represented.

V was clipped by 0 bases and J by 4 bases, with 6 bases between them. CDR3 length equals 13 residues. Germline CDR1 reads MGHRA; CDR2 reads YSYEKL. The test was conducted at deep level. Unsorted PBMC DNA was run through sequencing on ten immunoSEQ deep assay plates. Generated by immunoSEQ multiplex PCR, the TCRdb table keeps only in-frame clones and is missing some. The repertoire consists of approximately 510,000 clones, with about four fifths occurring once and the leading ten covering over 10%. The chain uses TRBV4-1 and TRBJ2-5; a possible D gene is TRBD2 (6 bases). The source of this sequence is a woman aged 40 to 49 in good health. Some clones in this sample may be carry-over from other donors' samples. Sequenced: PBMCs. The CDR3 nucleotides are TGCGCCAGCAGCCAAGACGGGAGAGAGACCCAGTACTTC. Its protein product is CASSQDGRETQYF.